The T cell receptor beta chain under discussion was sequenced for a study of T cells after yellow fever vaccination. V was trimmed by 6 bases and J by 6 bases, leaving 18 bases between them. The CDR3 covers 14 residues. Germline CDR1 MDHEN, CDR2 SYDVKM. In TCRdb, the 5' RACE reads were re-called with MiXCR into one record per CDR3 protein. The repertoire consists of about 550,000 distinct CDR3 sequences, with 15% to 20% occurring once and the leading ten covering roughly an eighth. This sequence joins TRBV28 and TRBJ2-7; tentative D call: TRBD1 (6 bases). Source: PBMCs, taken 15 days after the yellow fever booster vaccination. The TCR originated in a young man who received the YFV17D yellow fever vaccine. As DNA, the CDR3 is TGTGCCAGCAGAGCCGACAGGCGACTCCTCGAGCAGTACTTC. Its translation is CASRADRRLLEQYF.